The 2 T cell receptor beta chains below were found in one sample sequenced in a study of spatial heterogeneity in lung cancer. Time point here: sample taken at primary tumor resection. The input material, whole RNA from tumor, nontumor lung or frozen PBMC, was sequenced unsorted. TCRdb re-called the 5' RACE reads with MiXCR, one entry per CDR3 protein. The table records about 1,600 distinct CDR3 sequences, approximately 27% of them present only once. The material sequenced was PBMCs, taken at surgery. The source is a male donor with early-stage non-small cell lung cancer.

This rearrangement joins TRBV20-1 to TRBJ2-1; D is uncertain. The V gene's germline CDR1 is DFQATT and CDR2 SNEGSKA (reference sequence). V lost 7 bases, J lost 3 bases, and 19 bases lay in between. This CDR3 is built from 15 residues. The CDR3 loop is CSVKSWPGDYNEQFF. CDR3 bases: TGCAGTGTCAAGTCGTGGCCAGGCGACTACAATGAGCAGTTCTTC.

This clonotype is termed medium-sized. The V call is TRBV20-1, the J call TRBJ2-2; D is uncertain. The CDR3 length is 13 residues. V dropped 6 bases and J dropped 0 bases, with 8 bases sitting between them. The germline gives CDR1 DFQATT, CDR2 SNEGSKA (reference sequence). The CDR3 DNA reads as TGCAGTGCCCCGCTCGCGAACACCGGGGAGCTGTTTTTT. Translation gives CSAPLANTGELFF.